This T cell receptor beta chain was recovered during a study of blood T cell repertoires in COVID-19. Study details: Acute and convalescent COVID-19 samples came from the United States, Italy and Spain. T cells, B-cell-depleted T cells, or PBMCs provided the cDNA or gDNA that served as material.

This CDR3 has 13 amino acids. The J segment lost 6 bases and the V segment lost 4 bases, leaving 5 bases of the junction unmatched. The V gene's germline CDR1 is WNHNN and CDR2 SYGVQD (reference sequence). Per the original data handling: Amplified reference gene primers provided the basis for estimating nucleated cell counts. Generated by immunoSEQ multiplex PCR, the TCRdb table keeps only in-frame clones and is missing some. V and J calls and clone size follow that table, whereas D and trimming were derived from the DNA. The sample records 200,000 to 300,000 clones, approximately 85% being singletons.

Specimen: peripheral blood. The chain combines TRBV10-1 with TRBJ1-1; 7 bases agree with TRBD1. The TCR was taken from a woman aged 55-70 years with active or convalescent COVID-19. CDR3 in amino acids: CASSVGTGAEAFF. CDR3 sequence (DNA): TGCGCCAGCAGTGTTGGAACAGGGGCTGAAGCTTTCTTT.